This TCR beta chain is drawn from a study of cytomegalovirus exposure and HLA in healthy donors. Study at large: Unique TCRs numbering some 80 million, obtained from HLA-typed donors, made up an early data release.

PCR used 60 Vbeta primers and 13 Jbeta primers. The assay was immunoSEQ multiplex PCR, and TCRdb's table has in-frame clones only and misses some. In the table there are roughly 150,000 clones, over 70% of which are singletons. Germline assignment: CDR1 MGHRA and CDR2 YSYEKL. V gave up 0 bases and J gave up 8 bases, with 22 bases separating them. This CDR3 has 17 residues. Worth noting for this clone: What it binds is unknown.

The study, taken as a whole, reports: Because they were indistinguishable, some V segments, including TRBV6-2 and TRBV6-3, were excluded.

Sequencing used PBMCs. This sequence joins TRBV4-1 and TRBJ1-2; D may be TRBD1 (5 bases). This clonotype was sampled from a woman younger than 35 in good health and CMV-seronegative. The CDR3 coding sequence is TGCGCCAGCAGCCAAGATCTTAAATTAGGGGTTGCGTCGGGCTACACCTTC. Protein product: CASSQDLKLGVASGYTF.